Listed here are 10 T cell receptor beta chains from one sample, sequenced in a study of CD8 T cells in Susac syndrome. Reverse transcription of about 0.45 to 1 ug RNA was carried out with random hexamers. TCRdb reprocessed the immunoSEQ multiplex PCR reads via MiXCR and lists one record per CDR3 protein. The table has about 83,000 distinct CDR3 sequences, 95% to 97% seen once; the top ten hold around 0.41%. The specimen sequenced was CD8+ T cells from PBMCs. The receptors shown here come from a human donor with Susac syndrome.

This clonotype was picked up a small number of times. V gene TRBV9 combines with J gene TRBJ2-3; TRBD2 is a possible D gene (6 bases). V lost 2 bases and J lost 0, with 7 bases in between. The CDR3 covers 14 residues. Germline assignment: CDR1 SGDLS and CDR2 YYNGEE. Here the CDR3 DNA reads TGTGCCAGCAGCGTCGCGGGAAGCACAGATACGCAGTATTTT. Protein sequence: CASSVAGSTDTQYF.

CDR3: CASGTREGAYYNEQFF. CDR3 coding DNA: TGTGCCAGCGGGACAAGGGAGGGGGCATACTACAATGAGCAGTTCTTC. The chain links TRBV6-2 or TRBV6-3 to TRBJ2-1; tentatively, D is TRBD1 or TRBD2 (7 bases each). CDR1 and CDR2 from the germline V gene are MNHEY and SVGEGT. This CDR3 is built from 16 residues. Trimming shortened V by 8 bases and J by 3 bases, and 20 bases separated the two germline ends.

The V and J genes are TRBV29-1 and TRBJ2-3; TRBD2 matches 8 bases. CDR3 length equals 14 residues. Germline lookup yields CDR1 SQVTM and CDR2 ANQGSEA. With 6 bases clipped from V and 1 base from J, the junction kept 6 bases outside the gene matches. The CDR3 DNA is TGCAGCGTGGCTACTAGCGGCCGCACAGATACGCAGTATTTT. Translation gives CSVATSGRTDTQYF.

The J gene is TRBJ2-5, the V gene TRBV20-1, with unresolved D. V dropped 4 bases and J dropped 5 bases, with 14 bases sitting between them. The CDR3 is 13 residues long. The germline V gene encodes CDR1 DFQATT and CDR2 SNEGSKA (reference sequence). The CDR3 loop is CSAIGLLGETQYF. CDR3 bases: TGCAGTGCTATCGGGCTTTTGGGGGAGACCCAGTACTTC.

The genes are TRBV9 and TRBJ1-2; no definite D call. The V gene's germline CDR1 is SGDLS and CDR2 YYNGEE. The CDR3 contains 10 residues. V lost 3 bases and J lost 10, with 7 bases in between. The CDR3 nucleotides are TGTGCCAGCAGCGGCAGAAACTACACCTTC. This gives the protein CASSGRNYTF.

The V call is TRBV29-1, the J call TRBJ1-3; D is unresolved. The CDR3 is 12 residues long. The V gene's germline CDR1 is SQVTM and CDR2 ANQGSEA. CDR3 in DNA: TGCACCCATCGGGAATCTGGAAACACCATATATTTT. Amino acid sequence: CTHRESGNTIYF.

This chain uses TRBV28 with TRBJ2-3; D is unresolved. The V end was cut by 7 bases, the J end by 4 bases, with 12 bases between. Germline values: CDR1 MDHEN, CDR2 SYDVKM. There are 13 residues in the CDR3. Here the CDR3 reads CASTPRGADTQYF. In DNA, the CDR3 is TGTGCCAGCACCCCGAGAGGAGCAGATACGCAGTATTTT.

A remark on this clonotype: The junction does not match germline at one end; this may be a read error. V is TRBV28 and J is TRBJ1-5, with D perhaps TRBD1 (5 bases). This CDR3 is built from 14 residues. Germline V gene sequence: CDR1 MDHEN, CDR2 SYDVKM. CDR3 coding DNA: TGTGGCAGCCGCGGGGACGAACGCAATCAGCCCCAGCATTTT. It encodes CGSRGDERNQPQHF.

V is TRBV30 and J is TRBJ2-1; D is uncertain. V shed 0 bases and J shed 6 bases, with 6 bases lying between them. The CDR3 loop spans 12 amino acids. In germline, CDR1 is GTSNPN, CDR2 SVGIG (reference sequence). This CDR3 is CAWSVIGNEQFF. The CDR3 DNA follows: TGTGCCTGGAGTGTAATCGGCAATGAGCAGTTCTTC.

The chain is built from TRBV28 and TRBJ2-1; 7 positions match TRBD2. The junction had 5 bases not matched to a gene; V was cut back by 2 bases and J by 1 base. This CDR3 is built from 16 residues. The germline gives CDR1 MDHEN, CDR2 SYDVKM. The CDR3 nucleotides are TGTGCCAGCAGTTTAACCGGGAGGAGGTCCTACAATGAGCAGTTCTTC. This sequence encodes CASSLTGRRSYNEQFF. Supplemented by reference TRBV28 and TRBJ2-1, the full variable domain reads DVKVTQSSRYLVKRTGEKVFLECVQDMDHENMFWYRQDPGLGLRLIYFSYDVKMKEKGDIPEGYSVSREKKERFSLILESASTNQTSMYLCASSLTGRRSYNEQFFGPGTRLTVL.